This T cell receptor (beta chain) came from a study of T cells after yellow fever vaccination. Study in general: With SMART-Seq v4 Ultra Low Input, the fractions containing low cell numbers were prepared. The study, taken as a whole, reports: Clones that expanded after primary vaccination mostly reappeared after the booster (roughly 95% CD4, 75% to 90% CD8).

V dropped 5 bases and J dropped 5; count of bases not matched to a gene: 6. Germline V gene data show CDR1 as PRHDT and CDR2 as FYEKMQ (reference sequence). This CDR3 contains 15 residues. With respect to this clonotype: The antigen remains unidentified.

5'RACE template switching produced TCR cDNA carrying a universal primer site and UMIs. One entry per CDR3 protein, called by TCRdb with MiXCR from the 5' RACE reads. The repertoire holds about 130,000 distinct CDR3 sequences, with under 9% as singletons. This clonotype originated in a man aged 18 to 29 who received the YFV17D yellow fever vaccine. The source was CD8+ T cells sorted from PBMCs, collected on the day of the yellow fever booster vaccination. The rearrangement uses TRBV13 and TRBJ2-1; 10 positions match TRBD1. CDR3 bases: TGTGCCAGCAGCCCGGGACAGGGGTTAGACAATGAGCAGTTCTTC. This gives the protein CASSPGQGLDNEQFF.